Shown below are 19 T cell receptor beta chains from a single sample sequenced in a study of blood T cell repertoires in COVID-19. Profiled with immunoSEQ multiplex PCR; TCRdb holds only in-frame clones, not every one. The sample holds over 350,000 clones, 88% seen once. The sequenced sample was PBMCs or T cells enriched from blood (not recorded which). Receptors were obtained from a woman aged 18-30 years who had recovered from COVID-19.

This clone was picked up a small number of times. This sequence joins TRBV7-2 and TRBJ1-3; D is possibly TRBD1 (6 bases). This CDR3 has 13 residues. V was cut by 4 bases and J by 6 bases, with 10 bases left in between. Germline CDR1 reads SGHTA; CDR2 reads FQGNSA. CDR3 amino acids: CASSSRGANTIYF. CDR3 DNA: TGTGCCAGCAGCTCACGGGGGGCAAACACCATATATTTT.

The CDR3 nucleotides are TGCGCCAGCAGCCAAGACAGGGCTCAGCCCCAGCATTTT. This codes for CASSQDRAQPQHF. V is TRBV4-3 and J is TRBJ1-5; D is perhaps TRBD1 (5 bases). CDR1 and CDR2 from the germline V gene are LGHNA and YSLEER. The germline V and J ends were trimmed by 0 bases and 6 bases, with 6 bases remaining between them. The CDR3 consists of 13 residues.

This sequence joins TRBV25-1 and TRBJ2-5; D uncertain. The length of the CDR3 is 11 residues. Germline V gene lookup returns CDR1 MGHDK and CDR2 SYGVNS. The V and J ends lost 5 bases and 4 bases respectively, with 5 bases between them. The DNA for the CDR3 is TGTGCCAGCAGTCCCCTAGAGACCCAGTACTTC. It codes for CASSPLETQYF.

In nucleotides, the CDR3 is TGTGCCAGTAGTACCTTGGACAGGATTAATTCACCCCTCCACTTT. Encoded protein: CASSTLDRINSPLHF. The chain uses TRBV19 and TRBJ1-6, with 7 positions matching TRBD1. Germline CDR1 LNHDA, CDR2 SQIVND (reference sequence). With V trimmed by 4 bases and J by 6 bases, 6 bases remained unmatched. CDR3 size: 15 residues. Full variable domain (remainder filled in from reference TRBV19 and TRBJ1-6): DGGITQSPKYLFRKEGQNVTLSCEQNLNHDAMYWYRQDPGQGLRLIYYSQIVNDFQKGDIAEGYSVSREKKESFPLTVTSAQKNPTAFYLCASSTLDRINSPLHFGNGTRLTVT.

This chain joins TRBV11-1 and TRBJ2-6, with D possibly TRBD1 on 6 matching bases. V was trimmed by 0 bases and J by 0 bases, leaving 15 bases between them. The V gene's germline CDR1 is SGHAT and CDR2 FQDESV (reference sequence). The CDR3 covers 19 residues. The CDR3 sequence is CASSLAPGRGSSGANVLTF. DNA for the CDR3: TGTGCCAGCAGCTTAGCGCCAGGCAGGGGCAGCTCTGGGGCCAACGTCCTGACTTTC.

This clone was detected only once. The rearrangement uses TRBV5-1 and TRBJ2-3, with D perhaps TRBD1 (7 bases). V gave up 4 bases and J gave up 4 bases, with 13 bases separating them. Germline V CDR1 and CDR2: SGHRS, YFSETQ. The length of the CDR3 is 14 residues. The CDR3 protein is CASSHPGGPDTQYF. CDR3 DNA: TGCGCCAGCAGCCATCCAGGGGGGCCAGATACGCAGTATTTT.

The chain joins TRBV27 to TRBJ2-2, with TRBD2 identical over 9 bases. CDR1 and CDR2 (germline): MNHEY, SMNVEV (reference sequence). This CDR3 has 17 residues. V lost 3 bases to trimming and J lost 7 bases; unmatched junction nucleotides: 12. The CDR3 is CASSFGRASGEIGELFF. The DNA of the CDR3 is TGTGCCAGCAGTTTTGGCAGAGCTAGCGGGGAGATCGGGGAGCTGTTTTTT.

This rearrangement joins TRBV11-2 to TRBJ2-2; 7 nucleotides align to TRBD2. The germline gives CDR1 SGHAT, CDR2 FQNNGV. The V segment lost 2 bases and the J segment 6 bases; nucleotides outside the gene matches: 3. The CDR3 contains 14 residues. The CDR3 sequence is CASSLTRGAGELFF. DNA of the CDR3: TGTGCCAGCAGCTTAACCCGGGGGGCCGGGGAGCTGTTTTTT.

The chain employs TRBV14 and TRBJ1-1, with D hard to call. The germline V gene encodes CDR1 SGHDN and CDR2 FVKESK. V dropped 2 bases and J dropped 4 bases, with 14 bases sitting between them. This CDR3 region has 15 residues. The CDR3 nucleotides read TGTGCCAGCAGCCAACCCCTGAGTCTACGCACTGAAGCTTTCTTT. Protein sequence: CASSQPLSLRTEAFF.

This clone was counted a few times. The CDR3 coding sequence is TGTGCCAGCAGCCGGGGGGGCCGGGATACGCAGTATTTT. It encodes CASSRGGRDTQYF. The chain employs TRBV4-2 and TRBJ2-3; possibly TRBD2 for D (7 bases). The V gene lost 4 bases and the J gene lost 6 bases, with 11 bases spanning the gap. Germline V gene sequence: CDR1 LGHNA, CDR2 YNFKEQ. The CDR3 is made up of 13 amino acids.

The chain recombines TRBV15 with TRBJ2-3; the match to TRBD2 covers 7 bases. CDR1 is LNHNV and CDR2 is YYDKDF in the germline V gene (reference sequence). Trimming at V came to 2 bases and at J to 6 bases, leaving 11 bases not matched to a gene. The CDR3 is 16 amino acids. This CDR3 is CATSRLGSGAGDTQYF. The CDR3 DNA sequence: TGTGCCACCAGCAGATTGGGCAGCGGGGCGGGGGATACGCAGTATTTT.

This sequence joins TRBV6-1 and TRBJ2-7, with D unresolved. Trimming pared 3 bases from V and 7 bases from J, leaving 10 bases between. Per the germline V gene, CDR1 is MNHNS and CDR2 is SASEGT. This CDR3 contains 12 residues. The CDR3 reads CASSETSREQYF. The DNA for the CDR3 is TGTGCCAGCAGTGAGACCTCGCGGGAGCAGTACTTC.

The chain uses TRBV2 and TRBJ2-1, with D perhaps TRBD2 (5 bases). There are 16 residues in the CDR3. The V end was cut by 8 bases, the J end by 4 bases, with 21 bases between. In germline, CDR1 is SNHLY, CDR2 FYNNEI. This CDR3 is CASGDPLARVYNEQFF. CDR3 DNA sequence: TGTGCCAGCGGGGATCCTCTAGCCAGAGTATACAATGAGCAGTTCTTC.

The chain has TRBV4-2 and TRBJ1-4; 7 bases are shared with TRBD1. Germline trimming cut 1 base from V and 4 bases from J; bases unmatched to any gene: 6. There are 16 residues in the CDR3. Germline loops: CDR1 LGHNA, CDR2 YNFKEQ. The CDR3 bases are TGTGCCAGCAGCCAAGTACGGACAGGACTTAATGAAAAACTGTTTTTT. Its translation: CASSQVRTGLNEKLFF.

The chain employs TRBV4-2 and TRBJ1-2, with 8 bases lining up with TRBD1. The J segment lost 7 bases and the V segment lost 3 bases, leaving 4 bases of the junction unmatched. CDR1 and CDR2 from the germline V gene are LGHNA and YNFKEQ. The CDR3 totals 13 residues. DNA of the CDR3: TGTGCCAGCAGCCACCTAGGACAGGGTGGCTACACCTTC. It translates to CASSHLGQGGYTF.

To note about this clone: The junction shows a germline mismatch at one end, possibly a read error. The chain uses TRBV7-7 and TRBJ2-5, with a possible D match to TRBD1 (6 bases). The CDR3 is made up of 15 amino acids. Germline V CDR1 and CDR2: SSHAT, FNYEAQ (reference sequence). The CDR3 spells CASSLGWGPQETQYF. In DNA form, the CDR3 reads TGTGCTAGCAGCTTAGGGTGGGGGCCCCAAGAGACCCAGTACTTC.

There are a few counts of this clone. V gene TRBV6-5 combines with J gene TRBJ1-3; D remains ambiguous. There are 15 residues in the CDR3. Trimming removed 6 bases at V and 2 bases at J, with 14 bases between. Germline CDR1 MNHEY, CDR2 SVGAGI. The CDR3 sequence is CASRHATGAGNTIYF. DNA of the CDR3: TGTGCCAGCAGGCACGCGACGGGAGCTGGAAACACCATATATTTT.

This chain joins TRBV29-1 and TRBJ1-2; weak D call: TRBD1 (6 bases). Looked up from germline, CDR1 is SQVTM and CDR2 is ANQGSEA. Trimming stripped 3 bases from V and 8 bases from J, with 19 bases between. The CDR3 covers 14 residues. CDR3 sequence reads: CSVEKGPDSGGYTF. The DNA of the CDR3 is TGCAGCGTTGAGAAAGGGCCGGACAGCGGAGGCTACACCTTC.

This rearrangement joins TRBV4-2 to TRBJ2-3; a weak D match, TRBD2 (6 bases). Looked up from germline, CDR1 is LGHNA and CDR2 is YNFKEQ. The CDR3 totals 18 residues. Trimming pared 0 bases from V and 0 bases from J, leaving 16 bases between. Here the CDR3 DNA reads TGTGCCAGCAGCCAAGATCAGGGTGCGGGGCCGAGCACAGATACGCAGTATTTT. It encodes CASSQDQGAGPSTDTQYF.